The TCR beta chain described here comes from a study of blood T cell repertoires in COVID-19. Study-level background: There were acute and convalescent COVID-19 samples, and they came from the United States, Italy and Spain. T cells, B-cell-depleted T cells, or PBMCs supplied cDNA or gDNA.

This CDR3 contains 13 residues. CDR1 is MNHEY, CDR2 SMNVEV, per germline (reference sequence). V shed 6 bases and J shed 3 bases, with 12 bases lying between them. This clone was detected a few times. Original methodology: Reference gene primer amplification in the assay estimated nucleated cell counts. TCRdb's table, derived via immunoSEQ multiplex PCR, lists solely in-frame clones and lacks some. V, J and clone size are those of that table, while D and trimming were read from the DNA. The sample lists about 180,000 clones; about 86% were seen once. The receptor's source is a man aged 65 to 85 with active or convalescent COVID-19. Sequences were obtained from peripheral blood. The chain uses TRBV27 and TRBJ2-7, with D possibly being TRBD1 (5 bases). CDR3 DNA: TGTGCCAGCAGCACCCAGGGTAGCTACGAGCAGTACTTC. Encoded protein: CASSTQGSYEQYF.